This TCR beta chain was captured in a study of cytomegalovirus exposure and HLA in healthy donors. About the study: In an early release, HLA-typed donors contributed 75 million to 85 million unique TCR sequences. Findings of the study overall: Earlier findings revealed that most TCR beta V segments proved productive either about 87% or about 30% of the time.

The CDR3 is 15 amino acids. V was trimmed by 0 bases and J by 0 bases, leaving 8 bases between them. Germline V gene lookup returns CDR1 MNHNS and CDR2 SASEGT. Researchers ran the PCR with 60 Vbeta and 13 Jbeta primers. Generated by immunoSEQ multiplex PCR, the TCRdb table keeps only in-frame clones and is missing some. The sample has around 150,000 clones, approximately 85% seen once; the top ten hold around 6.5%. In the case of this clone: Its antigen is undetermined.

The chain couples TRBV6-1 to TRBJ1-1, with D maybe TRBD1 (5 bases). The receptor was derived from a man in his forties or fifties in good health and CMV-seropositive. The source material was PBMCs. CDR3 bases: TGTGCCAGCAGTGAAGCAAGGGGAATGAACACTGAAGCTTTCTTT. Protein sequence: CASSEARGMNTEAFF.